This T cell receptor beta chain was identified during a study of cytomegalovirus exposure and HLA in healthy donors. This clone occurred a few times. Vbeta (60) and Jbeta (13) primers were used in the PCR. TCRdb's table, derived via immunoSEQ multiplex PCR, lists solely in-frame clones and lacks some. The table has roughly 100,000 clones, more than 60% seen once. The TCR was taken from a male donor in good health and CMV-seronegative. Sequencing was done on a sample of PBMCs.

The CDR3: CAWSRLAGEQFF. The CDR3 bases are TGTGCCTGGAGCCGGTTAGCGGGTGAGCAGTTCTTC. This chain joins TRBV30 and TRBJ2-1; 7 nucleotides align to TRBD2. The CDR3 loop spans 12 amino acids. Per the germline V gene, CDR1 is GTSNPN and CDR2 is SVGIG (reference sequence). V lost 3 bases and J lost 9; bases outside the gene matches: 5.